Each of the 21 T cell receptor beta chains below was sequenced from the same sample in a study of T cell changes during pregnancy in multiple sclerosis. Assay used: immunoSEQ multiplex PCR; TCRdb lists only in-frame clones, some missing. The data show approximately 90,000 clones, with 91% seen just once and less than 2% held by the top ten. The starting material was peripheral blood, obtained after pregnancy. These receptors were collected from a female donor in good health, enrolled as a control in a pregnancy study.

The chain uses TRBV6-1 and TRBJ1-6; TRBD1 matches 7 bases. The length of the CDR3 is 17 residues. From germline, CDR1 is MNHNS and CDR2 SASEGT. V shed 2 bases, J shed 1 base, and the junction held 5 bases outside the gene matches. The CDR3 DNA follows: TGTGCCAGCAGTGAAACAGGGGTAGGGTCCTATAATTCACCCCTCCACTTT. Translating gives CASSETGVGSYNSPLHF.

The V and J genes are TRBV7-9 and TRBJ1-2; a weak D match, TRBD1 (5 bases). Germline V CDR1 and CDR2: SEHNR, FQNEAQ (reference sequence). CDR3 length equals 14 residues. The V end lost 5 bases, the J end lost 4 bases, and 14 bases lay between the germline ends. CDR3 amino acids: CASSPQGLPYGYTF. CDR3 DNA: TGTGCCAGCAGCCCCCAGGGACTTCCCTATGGCTACACCTTC.

The gene calls are TRBV7-2 and TRBJ1-2; D unresolved. V was cut by 2 bases and J by 0 bases, with 13 bases left in between. The CDR3 extends over 16 amino acids. The germline CDR1 and CDR2 sequences are SGHTA and FQGNSA. The CDR3 is CASSLNGGDSNYGYTF. The CDR3 nucleotides read TGTGCCAGCAGCTTAAATGGAGGAGACTCTAACTATGGCTACACCTTC.

This clone was found once. V usage is TRBV7-6 and J usage is TRBJ2-1, with 7 bases lining up with TRBD2. CDR1 is SGHVS, CDR2 FNYEAQ, per germline. V dropped 5 bases and J dropped 3; count of bases not matched to a gene: 10. The CDR3 totals 16 residues. The CDR3 here is CASSPLRGGGYNEQFF. The CDR3 DNA reads as TGTGCCAGCAGCCCCTTAAGGGGCGGGGGCTACAATGAGCAGTTCTTC. The entire variable domain, with the rest obtained from reference TRBV7-6 and TRBJ2-1, is as follows: GAGVSQSPRYKVTKRGQDVALRCDPISGHVSLYWYRQALGQGPEFLTYFNYEAQQDKSGLPNDRFSAERPEGSISTLTIQRTEQRDSAMYRCASSPLRGGGYNEQFFGPGTRLTVL.

V usage is TRBV4-3 and J usage is TRBJ1-2; D is undetermined. The CDR3 is made up of 14 amino acids. Germline CDR1 LGHNA, CDR2 YSLEER. V shed 1 base and J shed 1 base, with 7 bases lying between them. CDR3 region: CASSQVLFNYGYTF. CDR3 DNA sequence: TGCGCCAGCAGCCAAGTCCTCTTTAACTATGGCTACACCTTC.

This chain connects TRBV19 to TRBJ1-5, with 8 bases that match TRBD1. The junction had 5 bases not matched to a gene; V was cut back by 8 bases and J by 5 bases. This CDR3 spans 13 amino acids. The germline gives CDR1 LNHDA, CDR2 SQIVND (reference sequence). CDR3 nucleotides: TGTGCCAGTTCCAGGGGGCTCCATCAGCCCCAGCATTTT. Translating gives CASSRGLHQPQHF.

The rearrangement uses TRBV10-2 and TRBJ1-5, with D uncertain. Per germline, CDR1 WSHSY and CDR2 SAAADI. V was shortened by 5 bases and J by 4 bases, with 9 bases between the two germline ends. The CDR3 spans 13 residues. This CDR3 is CASSLALNQPQHF. CDR3 nucleotides: TGCGCCAGCAGTTTAGCTCTTAATCAGCCCCAGCATTTT.

The V call is TRBV15, the J call TRBJ1-1, with a possible D match to TRBD1 (6 bases). In germline, CDR1 is LNHNV, CDR2 YYDKDF (reference sequence). The CDR3 totals 15 residues. The V gene lost 5 bases and the J gene lost 4 bases, with 17 bases spanning the gap. The CDR3 spells CATSSEGGQGTEAFF. CDR3 nucleotides: TGTGCCACCAGCTCTGAGGGGGGGCAGGGCACTGAAGCTTTCTTT. Looking up the rest from reference TRBV15 and TRBJ1-1 gives the full variable domain: DAMVIQNPRYQVTQFGKPVTLSCSQTLNHNVMYWYQQKSSQAPKLLFHYYDKDFNNEADTPDNFQSRRPNTSFCFLDIRSPGLGDTAMYLCATSSEGGQGTEAFFGQGTRLTVV.

The V gene is TRBV10-3, the J gene TRBJ1-1, with TRBD1 as a possible D gene (5 bases). This CDR3 is built from 12 residues. V dropped 8 bases and J dropped 4 bases, with 11 bases sitting between them. Germline CDR1 is ENHRY and CDR2 is SYGVKD. This CDR3 is CAIGGVGTEAFF. CDR3 bases: TGTGCCATCGGGGGGGTGGGCACTGAAGCTTTCTTT.

The chain carries TRBV10-3 and TRBJ1-1; TRBD1 matches at 7 bases. This CDR3 is built from 18 residues. Trimming removed 0 bases from V and 4 bases from J; junction bases left unmatched: 14. Germline lookup yields CDR1 ENHRY and CDR2 SYGVKD. The CDR3 region is CAISESARGGAQATEAFF. Here the CDR3 DNA reads TGTGCCATCAGTGAGTCGGCCCGAGGGGGCGCTCAGGCCACTGAAGCTTTCTTT.

The rearrangement links TRBV10-3 to TRBJ1-2, with D possibly being TRBD1 (5 bases). The CDR3 has 14 residues. Germline CDR1 and CDR2: ENHRY and SYGVKD. The V end lost 2 bases, the J end lost 8 bases, and 15 bases lay between the germline ends. The CDR3, as DNA: TGTGCCATCAGTGAGACTACCCAGGGACTCGGCTACACCTTC. Its translation is CAISETTQGLGYTF.

This chain links TRBV11-2 with TRBJ1-4; 10 bases match TRBD1. From germline, CDR1 is SGHAT and CDR2 FQNNGV. The V and J ends lost 5 bases and 4 bases, in that order; junction bases with no gene match: 1. This CDR3 contains 14 residues. The CDR3 DNA reads as TGTGCCAGCAGCAGGGACAGGGGTAATGAAAAACTGTTTTTT. Amino acids: CASSRDRGNEKLFF.

The chain recombines TRBV9 with TRBJ2-1; D is ambiguous. V was cut by 0 bases and J by 6 bases, with 13 bases left in between. The germline V gene encodes CDR1 SGDLS and CDR2 YYNGEE. The CDR3 is 15 residues long. CDR3 in DNA: TGTGCCAGCAGCGTAGCCCAGGTACTGGGCAATGAGCAGTTCTTC. The encoded protein is CASSVAQVLGNEQFF. The full variable domain, in which reference TRBV9 and TRBJ2-1 provide the parts outside the CDR3, is DSGVTQTPKHLITATGQRVTLRCSPRSGDLSVYWYQQSLDQGLQFLIQYYNGEERAKGNILERFSAQQFPDLHSELNLSSLELGDSALYFCASSVAQVLGNEQFFGPGTRLTVL.

The J gene is TRBJ2-3, the V gene TRBV7-9, with D maybe TRBD2 (5 bases). CDR3 length: 16 residues. V gave up 4 bases and J gave up 2 bases, with 16 bases separating them. Looked up from germline, CDR1 is SEHNR and CDR2 is FQNEAQ (reference sequence). CDR3 DNA sequence: TGTGCCAGCAGCTCCCCTAGCCCGACATCCACAGATACGCAGTATTTT. It encodes CASSSPSPTSTDTQYF.

V gene TRBV5-8 combines with J gene TRBJ2-1; 8 bases agree with TRBD2. Trimming cost V 4 bases and J 6 bases; bases outside gene matches: 6. The germline gives CDR1 SGHTS, CDR2 YDEGEE. This CDR3 spans 14 amino acids. Here the CDR3 DNA reads TGTGCCAGCAGCCCCGGGGGGGGAGGCAATGAGCAGTTCTTC. Translating gives CASSPGGGGNEQFF.

This chain joins TRBV7-2 and TRBJ2-2; 8 bases agree with TRBD1. From germline, CDR1 is SGHTA and CDR2 FQGNSA. V shed 5 bases, J shed 1 base, and the junction held 6 bases outside the gene matches. The CDR3 spans 16 residues. For the CDR3, the DNA is TGTGCCAGCAGCCCATTGGGACAGGTGAACACCGGGGAGCTGTTTTTT. Translation: CASSPLGQVNTGELFF.

V gene TRBV7-2 combines with J gene TRBJ2-1; TRBD1 matches at 8 bases. V dropped 1 base and J dropped 12; count of bases not matched to a gene: 5. Germline V gives CDR1 SGHTA, CDR2 FQGNSA. The CDR3 sequence is 13 residues long. CDR3 sequence reads: CASSLGGQVGQFF. The CDR3, as DNA: TGTGCCAGCAGCTTAGGGGGACAGGTCGGGCAGTTCTTC.

The chain links TRBV18 to TRBJ1-5; the D is unclear. The V end was cut by 3 bases, the J end by 0 bases, with 9 bases between. The length of the CDR3 is 15 residues. The germline V gene has CDR1 KGHSH and CDR2 LQKENI. Here the CDR3 DNA reads TGTGCCAGCTCACCGACGGGAGATAGCAATCAGCCCCAGCATTTT. This translates into CASSPTGDSNQPQHF.

This sequence joins TRBV7-3 and TRBJ2-3; the D gene is possibly TRBD2 (6 bases). The CDR3 totals 18 residues. Trimming left V 0 bases short and J 2 bases short, with 18 bases between. Germline CDR1 and CDR2: SGHTA and FQGTGA. The CDR3 nucleotides read TGTGCCAGCAGCTTAACGGGGGGTGGCAGCAGTATCACAGATACGCAGTATTTT. Its translation is CASSLTGGGSSITDTQYF.

In this sample, this clone turned up a few times. The rearrangement uses TRBV7-9 and TRBJ1-6; possibly TRBD1 for D (6 bases). CDR3 length: 14 amino acids. V lost 7 bases and J lost 11, with 18 bases in between. Germline V gene sequence: CDR1 SEHNR, CDR2 FQNEAQ (reference sequence). CDR3 residues: CASTRRQAGAPLHF. The CDR3 bases are TGTGCCAGCACCCGACGACAGGCAGGGGCACCCCTCCACTTT.

V usage is TRBV28 and J usage is TRBJ1-2; the D is unclear. V lost 5 bases to trimming and J lost 5 bases, with 15 bases between them. CDR3 length equals 14 residues. CDR1 is MDHEN and CDR2 is SYDVKM in the germline V gene. Here the CDR3 reads CASSPQQAVYGYTF. CDR3 in DNA: TGTGCCAGCAGTCCTCAGCAAGCGGTTTATGGCTACACCTTC.